This TCR beta chain emerged from a study of identical twins. Study-level findings and limits: Analyses of zero insertions could be partly confounded by invariant MAIT and iNKT cells.

TCRdb re-derived calls from the 5' RACE reads in MiXCR, one entry per CDR3 protein. Of roughly 1,500,000 distinct CDR3 sequences detected, under 35% appear once; the ten largest clones hold about 0.27%. V dropped 0 bases and J dropped 6 bases, with 6 bases sitting between them. The CDR3 contains 12 residues. Looked up from germline, CDR1 is PRHDT and CDR2 is FYEKMQ (reference sequence). Points on this clonotype: As yet, its antigen is unknown.

The sequence was obtained from a newborn girl in good health. Material: cord blood. This chain uses TRBV13 with TRBJ2-7; D not resolved. In nucleotides, the CDR3 is TGTGCCAGCAGCTTAGGGGACGTCGAGCAGTACTTC. Protein product: CASSLGDVEQYF.